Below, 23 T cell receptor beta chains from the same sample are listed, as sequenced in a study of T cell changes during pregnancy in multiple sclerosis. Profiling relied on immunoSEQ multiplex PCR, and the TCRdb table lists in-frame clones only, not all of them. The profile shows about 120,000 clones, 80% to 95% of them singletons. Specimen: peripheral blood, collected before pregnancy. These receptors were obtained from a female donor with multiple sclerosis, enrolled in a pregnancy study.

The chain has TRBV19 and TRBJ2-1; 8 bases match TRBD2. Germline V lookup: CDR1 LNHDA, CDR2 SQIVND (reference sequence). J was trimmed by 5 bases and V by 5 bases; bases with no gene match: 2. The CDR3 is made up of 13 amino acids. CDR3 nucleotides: TGTGCCAGTAGTGCCGGGGGGGACAATGAGCAGTTCTTC. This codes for CASSAGGDNEQFF.

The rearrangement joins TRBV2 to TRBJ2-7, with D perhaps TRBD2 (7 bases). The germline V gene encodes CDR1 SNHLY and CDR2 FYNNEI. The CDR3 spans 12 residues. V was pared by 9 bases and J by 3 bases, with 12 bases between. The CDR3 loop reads CASQGGVYEQYF. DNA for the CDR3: TGTGCCAGTCAAGGGGGGGTCTACGAGCAGTACTTC.

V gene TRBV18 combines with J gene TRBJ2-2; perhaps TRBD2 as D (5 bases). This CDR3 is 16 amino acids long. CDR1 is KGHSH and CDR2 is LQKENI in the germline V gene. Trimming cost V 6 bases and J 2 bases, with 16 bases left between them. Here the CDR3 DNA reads TGTGCCAGCTCTCCCCCATCCACGGGAAACACCGGGGAGCTGTTTTTT. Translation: CASSPPSTGNTGELFF.

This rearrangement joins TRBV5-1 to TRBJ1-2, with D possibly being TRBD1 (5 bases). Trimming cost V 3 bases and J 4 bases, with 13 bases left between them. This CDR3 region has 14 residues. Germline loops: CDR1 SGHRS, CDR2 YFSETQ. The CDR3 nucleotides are TGCGCCAGCAGCTCGGCAGTCCAGGGCTATGGCTACACCTTC. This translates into CASSSAVQGYGYTF. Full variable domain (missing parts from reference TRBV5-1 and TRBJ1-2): KAGVTQTPRYLIKTRGQQVTLSCSPISGHRSVSWYQQTPGQGLQFLFEYFSETQRNKGNFPGRFSGRQFSNSRSEMNVSTLELGDSALYLCASSSAVQGYGYTFGSGTRLTVV.

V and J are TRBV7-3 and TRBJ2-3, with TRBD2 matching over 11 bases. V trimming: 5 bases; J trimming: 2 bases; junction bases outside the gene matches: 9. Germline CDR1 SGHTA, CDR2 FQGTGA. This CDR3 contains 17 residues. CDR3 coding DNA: TGTGCCAGCAGCAGGAGGGTAGCGGGAGGGGTCACAGATACGCAGTATTTT. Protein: CASSRRVAGGVTDTQYF.

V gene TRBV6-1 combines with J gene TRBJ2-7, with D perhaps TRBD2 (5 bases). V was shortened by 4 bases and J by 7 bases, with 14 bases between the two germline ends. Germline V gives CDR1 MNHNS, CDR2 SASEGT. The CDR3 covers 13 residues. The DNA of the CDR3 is TGTGCCAGCAGTGCCGAGGGCCCGGGGGAGCAGTACTTC. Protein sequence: CASSAEGPGEQYF.

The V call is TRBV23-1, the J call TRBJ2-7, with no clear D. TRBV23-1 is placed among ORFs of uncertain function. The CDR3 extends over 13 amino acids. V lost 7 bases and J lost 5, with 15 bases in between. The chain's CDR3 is CASIVLQTDEQYF. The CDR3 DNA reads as TGCGCCAGCATAGTCCTACAGACCGACGAGCAGTACTTC.

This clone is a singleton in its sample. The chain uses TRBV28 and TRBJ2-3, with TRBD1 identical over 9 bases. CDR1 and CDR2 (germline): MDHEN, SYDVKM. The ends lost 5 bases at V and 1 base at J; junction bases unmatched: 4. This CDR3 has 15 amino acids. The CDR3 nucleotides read TGTGCCAGCAGTAAACGGGACAGGGGCACAGATACGCAGTATTTT. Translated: CASSKRDRGTDTQYF.

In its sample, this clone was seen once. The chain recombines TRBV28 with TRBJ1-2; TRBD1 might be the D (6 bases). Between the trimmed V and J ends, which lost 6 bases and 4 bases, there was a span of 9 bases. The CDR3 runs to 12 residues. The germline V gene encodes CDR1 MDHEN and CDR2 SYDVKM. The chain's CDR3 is CASSTGFYGYTF. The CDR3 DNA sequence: TGTGCCAGCAGCACAGGGTTCTATGGCTACACCTTC.

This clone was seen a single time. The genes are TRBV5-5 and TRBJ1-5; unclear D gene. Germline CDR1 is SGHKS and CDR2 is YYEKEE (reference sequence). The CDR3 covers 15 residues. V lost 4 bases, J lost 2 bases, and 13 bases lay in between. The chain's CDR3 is CASSTGEGRNQPQHF. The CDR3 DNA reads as TGTGCCAGCAGCACCGGCGAGGGCCGCAATCAGCCCCAGCATTTT.

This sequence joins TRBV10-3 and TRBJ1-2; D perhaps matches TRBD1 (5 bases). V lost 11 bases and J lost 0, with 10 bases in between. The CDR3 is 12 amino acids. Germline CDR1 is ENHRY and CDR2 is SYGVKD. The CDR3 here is CASGVANYGYTF. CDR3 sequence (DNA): TGTGCCTCGGGGGTAGCTAACTATGGCTACACCTTC.

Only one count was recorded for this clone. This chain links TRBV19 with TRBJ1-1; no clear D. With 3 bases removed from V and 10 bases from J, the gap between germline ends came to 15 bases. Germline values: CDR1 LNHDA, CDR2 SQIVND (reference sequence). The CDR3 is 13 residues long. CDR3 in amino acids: CASSIRRDLRAFF. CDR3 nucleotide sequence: TGTGCCAGTAGTATTCGACGGGATCTCCGAGCTTTCTTT.

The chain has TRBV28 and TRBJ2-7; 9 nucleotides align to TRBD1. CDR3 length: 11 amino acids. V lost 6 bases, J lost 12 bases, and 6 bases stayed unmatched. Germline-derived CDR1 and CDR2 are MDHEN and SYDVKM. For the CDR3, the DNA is TGTGCCAGCAGCCGGGGGACAGGGCCGTACTTC. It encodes CASSRGTGPYF.

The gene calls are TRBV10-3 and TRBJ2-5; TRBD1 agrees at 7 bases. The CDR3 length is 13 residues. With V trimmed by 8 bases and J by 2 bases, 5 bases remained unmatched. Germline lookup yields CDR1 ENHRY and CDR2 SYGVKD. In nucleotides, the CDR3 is TGTGCCATCGCACCGGGACAGCAAGAGACCCAGTACTTC. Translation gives CAIAPGQQETQYF.

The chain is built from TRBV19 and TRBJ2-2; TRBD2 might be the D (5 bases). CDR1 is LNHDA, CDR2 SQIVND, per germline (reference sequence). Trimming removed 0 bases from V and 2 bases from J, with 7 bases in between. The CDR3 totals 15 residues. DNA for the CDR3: TGTGCCAGTAGTATAGAACTAGTCAACACCGGGGAGCTGTTTTTT. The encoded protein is CASSIELVNTGELFF.

As DNA, the CDR3 is TGTGCCAGCAGCTCAGGACAGGGCTATAGCACAGATACGCAGTATTTT. Protein sequence: CASSSGQGYSTDTQYF. This chain connects TRBV9 to TRBJ2-3; 8 bases fit TRBD1. The CDR3 contains 16 residues. V was clipped by 4 bases and J by 0 bases; unmatched bases: 7. Germline V lookup: CDR1 SGDLS, CDR2 YYNGEE.

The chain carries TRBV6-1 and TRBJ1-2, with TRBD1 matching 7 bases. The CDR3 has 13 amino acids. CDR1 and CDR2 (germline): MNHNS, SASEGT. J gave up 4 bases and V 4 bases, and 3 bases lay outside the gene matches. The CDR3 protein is CASSVQGVYGYTF. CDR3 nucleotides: TGTGCCAGCAGTGTTCAGGGGGTCTATGGCTACACCTTC.

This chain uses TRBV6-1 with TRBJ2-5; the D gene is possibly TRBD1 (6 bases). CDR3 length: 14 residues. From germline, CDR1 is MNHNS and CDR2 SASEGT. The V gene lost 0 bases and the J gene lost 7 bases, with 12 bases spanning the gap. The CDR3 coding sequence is TGTGCCAGCAGTGAAGCGGGACACCTAGGGACCCAGTACTTC. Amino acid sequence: CASSEAGHLGTQYF.

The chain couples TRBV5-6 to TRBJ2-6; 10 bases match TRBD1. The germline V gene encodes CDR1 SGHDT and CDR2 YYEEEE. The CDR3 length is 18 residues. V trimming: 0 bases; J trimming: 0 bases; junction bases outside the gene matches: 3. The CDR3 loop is CASSLAGDRGSGANVLTF. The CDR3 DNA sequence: TGTGCCAGCAGCTTGGCGGGGGACAGGGGCTCTGGGGCCAACGTCCTGACTTTC.

CDR3 nucleotide sequence: TGTGCCAGCAGCTTATGGACAGGAGGCACAGATACGCAGTATTTT. The encoded protein is CASSLWTGGTDTQYF. The chain uses TRBV7-9 and TRBJ2-3; 7 bases agree with TRBD1. Germline V CDR1 and CDR2: SEHNR, FQNEAQ (reference sequence). V dropped 2 bases and J dropped 1; count of bases not matched to a gene: 3. This CDR3 is 15 amino acids long. Full variable domain (outside the CDR3, taken from reference TRBV7-9 and TRBJ2-3): DTGVSQNPRHKITKRGQNVTFRCDPISEHNRLYWYRQTLGQGPEFLTYFQNEAQLEKSRLLSDRFSAERPKGSFSTLEIQRTEQGDSAMYLCASSLWTGGTDTQYFGPGTRLTVL.

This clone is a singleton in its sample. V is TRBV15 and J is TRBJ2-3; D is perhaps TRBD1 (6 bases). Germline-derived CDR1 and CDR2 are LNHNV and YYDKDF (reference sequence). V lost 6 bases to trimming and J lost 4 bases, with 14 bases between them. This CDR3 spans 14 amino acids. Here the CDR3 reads CATRPGKGADTQYF. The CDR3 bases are TGTGCCACCAGACCGGGGAAGGGGGCAGATACGCAGTATTTT.

CDR3 residues: CASSRQGGNYGYTF. DNA of the CDR3: TGTGCCAGCAGCAGACAGGGGGGTAACTATGGCTACACCTTC. V is TRBV28 and J is TRBJ1-2, with TRBD1 identical over 9 bases. Germline V lookup: CDR1 MDHEN, CDR2 SYDVKM. The CDR3 is 14 amino acids. Germline trimming cut 6 bases from V and 1 base from J; bases unmatched to any gene: 3.

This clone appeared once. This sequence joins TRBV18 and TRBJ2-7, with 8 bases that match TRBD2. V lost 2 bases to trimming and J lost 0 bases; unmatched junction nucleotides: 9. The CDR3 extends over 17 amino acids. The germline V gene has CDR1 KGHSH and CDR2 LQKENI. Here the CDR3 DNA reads TGTGCCAGCTCACCAGGGCTAGCGGGCGTAAGCTCCTACGAGCAGTACTTC. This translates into CASSPGLAGVSSYEQYF.